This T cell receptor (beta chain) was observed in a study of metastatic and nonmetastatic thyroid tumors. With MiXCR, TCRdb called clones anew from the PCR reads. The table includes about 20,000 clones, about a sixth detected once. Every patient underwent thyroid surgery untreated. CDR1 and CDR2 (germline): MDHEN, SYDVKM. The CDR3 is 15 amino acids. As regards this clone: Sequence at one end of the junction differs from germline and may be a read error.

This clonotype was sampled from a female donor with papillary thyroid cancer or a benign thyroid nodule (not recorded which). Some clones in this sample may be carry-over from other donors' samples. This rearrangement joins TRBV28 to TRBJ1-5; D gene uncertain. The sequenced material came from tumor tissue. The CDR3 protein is CASSLGTGYPMGQHF. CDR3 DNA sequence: TGCGCCAGCAGTTTAGGTACGGGCTACCCAATGGGCCAGCATTTT.